The 7 T cell receptor beta chains reported below all come from one sample, sequenced in a study of blood T cells in healthy people across ages. Primed by a sample-barcoded 5' primer and a J-beta primer mix, a second PCR proceeded for roughly 7 to 11 cycles. TCRdb processed the 5' RACE reads anew with MiXCR; each CDR3 protein has one entry. The sample has more than 1 million distinct CDR3 sequences, 35% to 55% seen once. Sequencing was carried out using blood. These receptor sequences come from a woman aged 55 to 70 in good health.

This clonotype was counted a few times. The chain joins TRBV6-2 or TRBV6-3 to TRBJ2-7, with D possibly matching TRBD2 (6 bases). Deletions cut 0 bases from V and 3 bases from J, with 12 bases between. The germline gives CDR1 MNHEY, CDR2 SVGEGT. The CDR3 extends over 15 amino acids. CDR3 region: CASSYSREWGYEQYF. The CDR3 DNA reads as TGTGCCAGCAGTTACTCGCGGGAATGGGGCTACGAGCAGTACTTC.

This chain uses TRBV20-1 with TRBJ2-3; 13 bases align to TRBD2. The CDR3 contains 19 residues. The germline V gene encodes CDR1 DFQATT and CDR2 SNEGSKA (reference sequence). V lost 3 bases, J lost 4 bases, and 16 bases stayed unmatched. CDR3 sequence (DNA): TGCAGTGCTAGTCCTTTTCGGGGAGGACTAGCGGGAGAGCCAGATACGCAGTATTTT. This encodes CSASPFRGGLAGEPDTQYF.

The rearrangement uses TRBV5-1 and TRBJ2-5, with 8 bases fitting TRBD1. V gave up 0 bases and J gave up 11 bases; unmatched junction bases: 9. The germline gives CDR1 SGHRS, CDR2 YFSETQ. The CDR3 totals 14 residues. CDR3 nucleotides: TGCGCCAGCAGCTTGGGGGACAGGCTTAATGAGCAGTACTTC. Amino acid sequence: CASSLGDRLNEQYF.

The J gene is TRBJ2-7, the V gene TRBV7-6, with a possible D match to TRBD2 (7 bases). The J call is uncertain, as TRBJ2-5 better fits the DNA end. The CDR3 covers 14 residues. CDR1 is SGHVS, CDR2 FNYEAQ, per germline. This CDR3 is CASSLGGLGGTQYF. CDR3 in DNA: TGTGCCAGCAGCTTAGGAGGACTAGGGGGGACCCAGTACTTC.

This clonotype was counted between two and nine times. J is TRBJ2-7 and V is TRBV9; D not certain. The ends were cut back, 0 bases at V and 2 bases at J, with 9 bases in the middle. In germline, CDR1 is SGDLS, CDR2 YYNGEE. The CDR3 runs to 14 residues. DNA of the CDR3: TGTGCCAGCAGCGTAGAAGGAGCTCCCTACGAGCAGTACTTC. Its protein is CASSVEGAPYEQYF.

This chain joins TRBV2 and TRBJ2-5; D not certain. The J call is in doubt because the DNA end fits TRBJ2-7 better. In germline, CDR1 is SNHLY, CDR2 FYNNEI. This CDR3 has 13 amino acids. The CDR3 spells CASTTANSYEQYF. For the CDR3, the DNA is TGTGCCAGCACAACGGCCAACTCATACGAGCAGTACTTC.

The chain recombines TRBV5-1 with TRBJ2-7; D not resolved. Trimming left V 5 bases short and J 2 bases short, with 11 bases between. The CDR3 has 13 amino acids. Germline V lookup: CDR1 SGHRS, CDR2 YFSETQ. CDR3 sequence: CASRNSGTYEQYF. The CDR3 DNA sequence: TGCGCCAGCAGGAACTCGGGTACCTACGAGCAGTACTTC. Full variable domain (rest looked up from reference TRBV5-1 and TRBJ2-7): KAGVTQTPRYLIKTRGQQVTLSCSPISGHRSVSWYQQTPGQGLQFLFEYFSETQRNKGNFPGRFSGRQFSNSRSEMNVSTLELGDSALYLCASRNSGTYEQYFGPGTRLTVT.